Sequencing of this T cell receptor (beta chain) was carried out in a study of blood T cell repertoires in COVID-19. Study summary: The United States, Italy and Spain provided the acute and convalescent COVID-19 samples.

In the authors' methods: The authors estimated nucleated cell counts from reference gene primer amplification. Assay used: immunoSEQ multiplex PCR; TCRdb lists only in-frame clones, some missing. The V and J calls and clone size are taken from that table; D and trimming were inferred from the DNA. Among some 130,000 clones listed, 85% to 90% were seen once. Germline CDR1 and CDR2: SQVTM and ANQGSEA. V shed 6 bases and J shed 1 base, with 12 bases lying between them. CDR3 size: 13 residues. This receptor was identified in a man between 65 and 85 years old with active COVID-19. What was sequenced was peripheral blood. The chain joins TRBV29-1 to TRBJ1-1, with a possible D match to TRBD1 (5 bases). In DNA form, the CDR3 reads TGCAGCGTGTATGGGGCCAGGAACACTGAAGCTTTCTTT. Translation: CSVYGARNTEAFF.